A single sample gave rise to the 9 T cell receptor beta chains below, sequenced in a study of blood T cell repertoires in COVID-19. Using immunoSEQ multiplex PCR, the repertoire was profiled, and TCRdb retains in-frame clones only, with some absent. The table lists 310,000 or so clones, roughly 90% of them singletons. Sequenced material: peripheral blood. The receptors come from a woman between 50 and 59 years old with active or convalescent COVID-19.

This chain uses TRBV7-3 with TRBJ1-1; D call uncertain. The CDR3 contains 15 residues. Trimming stripped 2 bases from V and 3 bases from J, with 13 bases between. Germline values: CDR1 SGHTA, CDR2 FQGTGA. CDR3 coding DNA: TGTGCCAGCAGCTTAGCCGAGGTGAGGGACACTGAAGCTTTCTTT. This translates into CASSLAEVRDTEAFF.

The V and J genes are TRBV7-9 and TRBJ2-1, with a tentative D call TRBD1 (6 bases). The CDR3 length is 15 residues. Germline-derived CDR1 and CDR2 are SEHNR and FQNEAQ (reference sequence). V was trimmed by 1 base and J by 7 bases, leaving 14 bases between them. The CDR3 here is CASSLGQGIKNEQFF. Here the CDR3 DNA reads TGTGCCAGCAGCTTAGGGCAGGGGATAAAGAATGAGCAGTTCTTC.

V usage is TRBV4-3 and J usage is TRBJ1-2; possible D gene TRBD1, 5 bases. CDR1 and CDR2 (germline): LGHNA, YSLEER. Trimming shortened V by 0 bases and J by 3 bases, and 17 bases separated the two germline ends. The CDR3 totals 17 residues. The chain's CDR3 is CASSQDDGPLGDYGYTF. The CDR3 coding sequence is TGCGCCAGCAGCCAAGATGATGGACCCTTAGGGGACTATGGCTACACCTTC.

The chain is built from TRBV6-2 or TRBV6-3 and TRBJ2-7; maybe TRBD2 (5 bases). Looked up from germline, CDR1 is MNHEY and CDR2 is SVGEGT. V was trimmed by 4 bases and J by 1 base, leaving 11 bases between them. CDR3 length equals 14 residues. CDR3 protein: CASSSIRDSYEQYF. The CDR3 nucleotides read TGTGCCAGCAGTTCTATACGGGATTCCTACGAGCAGTACTTC.

The chain joins TRBV21-1 to TRBJ1-1; the table's D call, TRBD1, was not checked against the DNA. TRBV21-1 constitutes a pseudogene. The CDR3 is 16 amino acids. The CDR3 spells CASSKELGRLNTEAFF. CDR3 bases: TGTGCCAGCAGCAAAGAGCTGGGCAGGCTGAACACTGAAGCTTTCTTT.

This clone has just a few counts. The V call is TRBV12-3 or TRBV12-4, the J call TRBJ1-1, with TRBD1 identical over 8 bases. CDR3 length: 11 amino acids. The ends lost 4 bases at V and 8 bases at J; junction bases unmatched: 0. This chain's CDR3 is CASSWDREAFF. CDR3 bases: TGTGCCAGCAGTTGGGACAGGGAAGCTTTCTTT.

This chain joins TRBV10-3 and TRBJ1-1; 7 bases align to TRBD1. This CDR3 has 13 residues. Losses at the gene ends were 6 bases for V and 3 bases for J; bases not matched to a gene: 4. Germline V gene lookup returns CDR1 ENHRY and CDR2 SYGVKD. CDR3 region: CAIRPDRDTEAFF. The CDR3 nucleotides read TGTGCCATCAGACCTGACAGGGACACTGAAGCTTTCTTT.

V is TRBV30 and J is TRBJ2-7, with 13 bases lining up with TRBD2. The CDR3 length is 16 residues. The junction had 11 bases not matched to a gene; V was cut back by 4 bases and J by 5 bases. The germline gives CDR1 GTSNPN, CDR2 SVGIG (reference sequence). The CDR3, as DNA: TGTGCCTGGACCGGGATCGGGACTAGCGGGATCCACGAGCAGTACTTC. This sequence encodes CAWTGIGTSGIHEQYF.

Notes on this clone: One junction end does not reproduce the germline sequence, and a read error may be involved. The J gene is TRBJ1-2, the V gene TRBV28, with 9 bases matching TRBD1. Germline V gene sequence: CDR1 MDHEN, CDR2 SYDVKM. CDR3 length: 12 residues. In DNA, the CDR3 is TGTGCCAGCAGTTCAACCGGGACAGGGCGTCCGTTC. It encodes CASSSTGTGRPF.